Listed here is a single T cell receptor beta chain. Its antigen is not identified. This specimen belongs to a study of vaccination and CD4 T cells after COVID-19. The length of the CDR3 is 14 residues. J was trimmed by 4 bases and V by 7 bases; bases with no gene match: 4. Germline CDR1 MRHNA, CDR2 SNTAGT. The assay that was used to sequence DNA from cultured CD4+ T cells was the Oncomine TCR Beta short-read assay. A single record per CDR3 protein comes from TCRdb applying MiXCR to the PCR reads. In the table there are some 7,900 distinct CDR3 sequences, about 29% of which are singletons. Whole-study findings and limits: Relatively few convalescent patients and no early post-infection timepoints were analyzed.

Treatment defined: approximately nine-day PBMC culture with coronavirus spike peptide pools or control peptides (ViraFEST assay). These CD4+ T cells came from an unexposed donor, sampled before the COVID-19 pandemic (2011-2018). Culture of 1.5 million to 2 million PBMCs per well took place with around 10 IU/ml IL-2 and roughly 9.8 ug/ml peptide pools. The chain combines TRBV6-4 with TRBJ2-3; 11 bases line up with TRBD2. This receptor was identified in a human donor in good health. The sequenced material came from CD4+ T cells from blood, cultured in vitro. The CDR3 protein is CASKLAGDADTQYF. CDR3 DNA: TGTGCCAGCAAACTAGCGGGGGATGCAGATACGCAGTATTTT.